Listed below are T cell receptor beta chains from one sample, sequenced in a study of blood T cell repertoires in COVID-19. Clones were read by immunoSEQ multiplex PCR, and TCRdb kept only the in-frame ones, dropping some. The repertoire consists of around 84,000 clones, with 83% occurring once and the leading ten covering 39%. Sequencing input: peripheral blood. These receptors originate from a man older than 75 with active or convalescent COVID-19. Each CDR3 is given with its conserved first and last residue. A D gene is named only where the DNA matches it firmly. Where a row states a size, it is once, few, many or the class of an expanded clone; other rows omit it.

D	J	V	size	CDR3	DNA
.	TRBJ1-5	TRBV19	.	CASSINRDNQPQHF	TGTGCCAGTAGTATCAACAGGGATAATCAGCCCCAGCATTTT
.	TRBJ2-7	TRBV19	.	CASKTGPGSSYEQYF	TGTGCCAGTAAGACAGGACCAGGCAGCTCCTACGAGCAGTACTTC
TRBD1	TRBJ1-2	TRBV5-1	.	CASSFGTGRYYGYTF	TGCGCCAGCAGCTTCGGGACAGGGAGGTACTATGGCTACACCTTC
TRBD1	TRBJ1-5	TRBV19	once	CASSTQGAVQPQHF	TGTGCCAGTAGTACCCAGGGGGCGGTTCAGCCCCAGCATTTT
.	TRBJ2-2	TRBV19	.	CASSPRRDTGELFF	TGTGCCAGTAGCCCGCGTCGGGACACCGGGGAGCTGTTTTTT
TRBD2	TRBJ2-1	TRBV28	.	CASSLPFGVAGFQNEQFF	TGTGCCAGCAGTCTCCCGTTTGGGGTAGCGGGGTTCCAGAATGAGCAGTTCTTC
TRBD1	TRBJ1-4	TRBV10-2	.	CASSPGGSREKLFF	TGCGCCAGCAGTCCAGGGGGGTCTCGTGAAAAACTGTTTTTT
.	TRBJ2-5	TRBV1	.	CTSSQVTPGTKGGTQYF	TGCACCAGCAGCCAAGTGACCCCCGGGACAAAAGGGGGGACCCAGTACTTC
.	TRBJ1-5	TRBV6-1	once	CASSEARFNQPQHF	TGTGCCAGCAGTGAAGCACGGTTCAATCAGCCCCAGCATTTT
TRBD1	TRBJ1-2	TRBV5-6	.	CASSLRDRATNYGYTF	TGTGCCAGCAGCCTCCGGGACAGGGCCACTAACTATGGCTACACCTTC
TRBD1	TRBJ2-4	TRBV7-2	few	CASSPGPGTGGIQYF	TGTGCCAGCAGCCCCGGACCGGGGACAGGGGGCATTCAGTACTTC
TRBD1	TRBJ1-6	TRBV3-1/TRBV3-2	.	CASSLGQAAFYSPLHF	TGTGCCAGCAGCCTTGGACAGGCTGCATTTTATTCACCCCTCCACTTT
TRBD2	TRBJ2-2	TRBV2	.	CASRGTSGRLGGELFF	TGTGCCAGCCGCGGGACTAGCGGGAGGCTTGGCGGGGAGCTGTTTTTT
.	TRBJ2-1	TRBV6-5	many	CASSYPNSYNEQFF	TGTGCCAGCAGTTACCCTAACTCCTACAATGAGCAGTTCTTC
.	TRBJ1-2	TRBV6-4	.	CATEDRNYGYTF	TGTGCCACTGAGGACAGAAACTATGGCTACACCTTC
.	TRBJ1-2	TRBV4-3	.	CASSQVRGTGGYTF	TGCGCCAGCAGCCAAGTTAGGGGGACGGGTGGCTACACCTTC
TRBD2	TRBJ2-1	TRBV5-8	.	CASSGSLLAGGSYNEQFF	TGTGCCAGCAGCGGATCTCTTCTAGCGGGGGGATCGTACAATGAGCAGTTCTTC
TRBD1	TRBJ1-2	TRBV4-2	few	CASSQERQGAGVYGYTF	TGTGCCAGCAGCCAAGAAAGACAGGGGGCGGGTGTCTATGGCTACACCTTC
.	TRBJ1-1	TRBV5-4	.	CASSLGGQNTEAFF	TGTGCCAGCAGCTTGGGGGGGCAGAACACTGAAGCTTTCTTT
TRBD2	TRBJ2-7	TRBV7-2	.	CASSLPRPSGRDEQYF	TGTGCCAGCAGCTTACCTAGGCCTAGCGGGAGGGACGAGCAGTACTTC
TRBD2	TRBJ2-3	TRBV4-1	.	CASSASSGGTDTQYF	TGCGCCAGCAGCGCAAGTAGCGGGGGCACAGATACGCAGTATTTT
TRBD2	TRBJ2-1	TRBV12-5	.	CASGLIPGLADPPHEQFF	TGTGCTAGTGGTTTGATCCCGGGACTAGCGGACCCCCCCCATGAGCAGTTCTTC
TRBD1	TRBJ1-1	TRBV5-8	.	CASSHSRGRALMSTEAFF	TGTGCCAGCAGCCACTCAAGGGGGCGCGCATTGATGTCCACTGAAGCTTTCTTT
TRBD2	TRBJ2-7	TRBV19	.	CASSSPGLATTYEQYF	TGTGCCAGTAGTTCCCCCGGACTAGCGACGACCTACGAGCAGTACTTC
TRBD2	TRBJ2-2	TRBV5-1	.	CASSNPSGANTGELFF	TGCGCCAGCAGCAACCCCAGCGGGGCGAACACCGGGGAGCTGTTTTTT
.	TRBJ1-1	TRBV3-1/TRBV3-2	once	CASSQVYRAENTEAFF	TGTGCCAGCAGCCAAGTATACAGGGCCGAGAACACTGAAGCTTTCTTT
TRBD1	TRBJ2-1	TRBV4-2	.	CASSQGGQGLDEQFF	TGTGCCAGCAGCCAAGGAGGACAGGGGTTGGATGAGCAGTTCTTC
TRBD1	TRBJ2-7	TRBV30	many	CAWSDWGQKDYEQYF	TGTGCCTGGAGCGACTGGGGACAGAAGGACTACGAGCAGTACTTC
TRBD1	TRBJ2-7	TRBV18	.	CASSPRTGVEYEQYF	TGTGCCAGCTCACCAAGGACAGGGGTAGAGTACGAGCAGTACTTC
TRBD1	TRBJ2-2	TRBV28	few	CASRYAGTGNTGELFF	TGTGCCAGCAGGTATGCCGGGACAGGAAACACCGGGGAGCTGTTTTTT
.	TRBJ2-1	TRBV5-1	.	CASSLAYGSYNEQFF	TGCGCCAGCAGCTTGGCCTACGGGTCCTACAATGAGCAGTTCTTC
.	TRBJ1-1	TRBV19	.	CASTTSRRGTEAFF	TGTGCCAGTACCACATCCCGACGAGGCACTGAAGCTTTCTTT
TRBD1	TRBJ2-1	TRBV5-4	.	CASSLGTGYNEQFF	TGTGCCAGCAGCTTAGGGACAGGGTACAATGAGCAGTTCTTC
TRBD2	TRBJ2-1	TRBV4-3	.	CASSQYSGRGTYNEQFF	TGCGCCAGCAGCCAATATAGCGGGAGGGGCACCTACAATGAGCAGTTCTTC
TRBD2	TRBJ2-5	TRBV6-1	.	CASSEALQREWETQYF	TGTGCCAGCAGTGAAGCTTTGCAGCGGGAGTGGGAGACCCAGTACTTC
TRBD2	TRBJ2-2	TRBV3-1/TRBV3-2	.	CASSPPGKRGDTGELFF	TGTGCCAGCAGCCCCCCGGGCAAGCGGGGGGACACCGGGGAGCTGTTTTTT
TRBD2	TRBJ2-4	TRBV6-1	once	CASSETSGSWKNIQYF	TGTGCCAGCAGTGAGACTAGCGGGAGTTGGAAAAACATTCAGTACTTC
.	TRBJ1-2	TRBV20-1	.	CSANEGYTF	TGCAGTGCCAACGAGGGCTACACCTTC
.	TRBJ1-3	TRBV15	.	CATSSSTLGGHLRGNTIYF	TGTGCCACCAGCAGCTCCACCTTAGGCGGTCACCTGCGAGGAAACACCATATATTTT
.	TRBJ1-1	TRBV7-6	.	CASSLDASDTEAFF	TGTGCCAGCAGCTTAGATGCCAGCGACACTGAAGCTTTCTTT
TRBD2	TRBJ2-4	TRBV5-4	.	CASSLPQRGAKNIQYF	TGTGCCAGCAGCTTGCCCCAGCGGGGGGCAAAAAACATTCAGTACTTC
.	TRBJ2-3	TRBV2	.	CASSELDLTSTDTQYF	TGTGCCAGCAGTGAATTAGATTTAACTAGCACAGATACGCAGTATTTT
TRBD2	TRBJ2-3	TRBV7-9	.	CASRIAGTSTDTQYF	TGTGCCAGCAGGATAGCGGGGACTAGCACAGATACGCAGTATTTT
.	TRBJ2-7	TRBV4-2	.	CASSSRDTQLVPNEQYF	TGTGCCAGCAGCTCGAGAGATACGCAACTAGTTCCCAACGAGCAGTACTTC
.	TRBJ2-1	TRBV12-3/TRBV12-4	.	CASSPDNEQFF	TGTGCCAGCAGTCCCGACAATGAGCAGTTCTTC
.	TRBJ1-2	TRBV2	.	CASSTSYYGYTF	TGTGCCAGTTCGACATCTTACTATGGCTACACCTTC
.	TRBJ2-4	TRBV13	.	CASSLPRAKNIQYF	TGTGCCAGCAGCTTACCCCGGGCCAAAAACATTCAGTACTTC
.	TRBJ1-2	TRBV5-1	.	CASSSGGQGAGYTF	TGCGCCAGCAGCTCGGGTGGGCAGGGCGCTGGCTACACCTTC
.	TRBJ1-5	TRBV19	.	CASSPAGGQPQHF	TGTGCCAGTAGCCCTGCCGGCGGCCAGCCCCAGCATTTT
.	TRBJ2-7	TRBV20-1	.	CSARGDEQYF	TGCAGTGCTAGAGGCGACGAGCAGTACTTC
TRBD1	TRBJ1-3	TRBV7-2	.	CASSWDRGDTIYF	TGTGCCAGCAGTTGGGACAGGGGGGACACCATATATTTT
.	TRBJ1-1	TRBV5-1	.	CASSAESGRAAEAFF	TGCGCCAGCAGCGCGGAGTCTGGCAGGGCGGCTGAAGCTTTCTTT